A single sample gave rise to the 30 T cell receptor beta chains below, sequenced in a study of neurological immune-mediated disorders. TCRdb reanalysed the 5' RACE reads using MiXCR and keeps one entry per CDR3 protein. The profile shows 50,000 or so distinct CDR3 sequences, 10% to 12% of them singletons. Sequencing was performed on PBMCs. The receptors were sampled from a man aged 55-75 years in good health.

This clonotype was recorded at least ten times. The rearrangement joins TRBV28 to TRBJ2-5; 11 nucleotides line up with TRBD1. V dropped 5 bases and J dropped 5; count of bases not matched to a gene: 10. The CDR3 extends over 16 amino acids. Germline CDR1 is MDHEN and CDR2 is SYDVKM. The CDR3 protein is CASSIPGQGVRETQYF. The CDR3 DNA reads as TGTGCCAGCAGTATTCCGGGACAGGGGGTTCGGGAGACCCAGTACTTC.

This clonotype was seen ten or more times. The V gene is TRBV7-2, the J gene TRBJ1-2; no clear D gene. There are 13 residues in the CDR3. From germline, CDR1 is SGHTA and CDR2 FQGNSA. V was pared by 1 base and J by 8 bases, with 11 bases between. The CDR3 loop reads CASSLGSSWGYTF. The CDR3 DNA follows: TGTGCCAGCAGCTTAGGCAGCTCCTGGGGCTACACCTTC.

There are many counts of this clonotype. The chain has TRBV29-1 and TRBJ2-3; D is perhaps TRBD2 (6 bases). V was trimmed by 6 bases and J by 0 bases, leaving 13 bases between them. CDR3 size: 14 residues. The V gene's germline CDR1 is SQVTM and CDR2 ANQGSEA. The CDR3 DNA reads as TGCAGCGTCGCAGAGGGACTTAGCACAGATACGCAGTATTTT. This translates into CSVAEGLSTDTQYF.

The chain recombines TRBV6-1 with TRBJ2-7; 9 nucleotides agree with TRBD1. The CDR3 is 15 residues long. Germline V gene data show CDR1 as MNHNS and CDR2 as SASEGT. V lost 7 bases, J lost 4 bases, and 11 bases stayed unmatched. DNA of the CDR3: TGTGCCAGCACCCTGTCGGACAGGGGCCCTTACGAGCAGTACTTC. It translates to CASTLSDRGPYEQYF.

In its sample, this clonotype was seen many times. The chain carries TRBV5-6 and TRBJ1-2; D is undetermined. CDR1 SGHDT and CDR2 YYEEEE come from the germline V gene. The CDR3 is made up of 12 amino acids. The germline V and J ends were trimmed by 4 bases and 8 bases, with 12 bases remaining between them. The CDR3 sequence: CASSIDRYGYTF. The DNA for the CDR3 is TGTGCCAGCAGCATAGACCGGTACGGCTACACCTTC.

This clonotype showed up many times. This sequence joins TRBV15 and TRBJ1-1, with no clear D. Looked up from germline, CDR1 is LNHNV and CDR2 is YYDKDF (reference sequence). Between the trimmed V and J ends, which lost 3 bases and 4 bases, there was a span of 6 bases. This CDR3 has 12 amino acids. CDR3 amino acids: CATSRDGTEAFF. The CDR3 DNA sequence: TGTGCCACCAGCAGGGACGGCACTGAAGCTTTCTTT. Supplemented by reference TRBV15 and TRBJ1-1, the full variable domain reads DAMVIQNPRYQVTQFGKPVTLSCSQTLNHNVMYWYQQKSSQAPKLLFHYYDKDFNNEADTPDNFQSRRPNTSFCFLDIRSPGLGDTAMYLCATSRDGTEAFFGQGTRLTVV.

This clonotype was counted at least ten times. The V gene is TRBV3-1, the J gene TRBJ1-1, with 8 bases identical to TRBD1. This CDR3 has 15 residues. Germline values: CDR1 LGHDT, CDR2 YNNKEL (reference sequence). The V segment lost 4 bases and the J segment 6 bases; nucleotides outside the gene matches: 10. Written as DNA, the CDR3 is TGTGCCAGCAGCCTCGGGGGTGGGACAGGCTCTGAAGCTTTCTTT. Its protein is CASSLGGGTGSEAFF.

This clonotype was counted ten times or more. The chain is built from TRBV10-3 and TRBJ1-5; D remains ambiguous. Deletions cut 3 bases from V and 7 bases from J, with 10 bases between. The V gene's germline CDR1 is ENHRY and CDR2 SYGVKD. The CDR3 length is 13 residues. The chain's CDR3 is CAISEVSSQPQHF. The CDR3 DNA reads TGTGCCATCAGTGAAGTTTCTAGCCAGCCCCAGCATTTT.

The rearrangement uses TRBV6-5 and TRBJ2-3; D gene unclear. The CDR3 is made up of 15 amino acids. Trimming cost V 0 bases and J 0 bases, with 7 bases left between them. CDR1 is MNHEY, CDR2 SVGAGI, per germline. CDR3 residues: CASSYSATSTDTQYF. The CDR3 DNA reads as TGTGCCAGCAGTTACTCCGCGACTAGCACAGATACGCAGTATTTT.

This clonotype was seen only a few times. The chain carries TRBV11-2 and TRBJ2-1; no reliable D call. Germline CDR1 and CDR2: SGHAT and FQNNGV. V was cut by 4 bases and J by 3 bases, with 19 bases left in between. CDR3 length: 17 residues. CDR3 sequence: CASSSRLSTMNYNEQFF. The CDR3 DNA reads as TGTGCCAGCAGCTCCAGATTAAGCACAATGAACTACAATGAGCAGTTCTTC.

The CDR3 protein is CASSIDPRSGRNTEAFF. The DNA of the CDR3 is TGTGCCAGTAGTATAGATCCAAGGTCAGGGCGGAACACTGAAGCTTTCTTT. The V gene is TRBV19, the J gene TRBJ1-1, with D maybe TRBD1 (5 bases). The germline gives CDR1 LNHDA, CDR2 SQIVND (reference sequence). This CDR3 has 17 residues. Trimming cost V 0 bases and J 1 base, with 15 bases left between them.

This clonotype was counted ten times or more. V usage is TRBV6-6 and J usage is TRBJ2-7, with 11 bases aligning to TRBD2. The junction had 14 bases not matched to a gene; V was cut back by 6 bases and J by 7 bases. The CDR3 spans 16 residues. The V gene's germline CDR1 is MNHNY and CDR2 SVGAGI (reference sequence). CDR3 DNA: TGTGCCAGCAGCGCCGGGACTAGCGGTTTCTCCTGGGAGCAGTACTTC. It translates to CASSAGTSGFSWEQYF.

This clonotype was counted at least ten times. In DNA form, the CDR3 reads TGCAGCGTTGAAGATCTGATACTAGCGGGGGGCAATGAGCAGTTCTTC. Encoded protein: CSVEDLILAGGNEQFF. This rearrangement joins TRBV29-1 to TRBJ2-1, with 12 bases matching TRBD2. The CDR3 sequence is 16 residues long. J was trimmed by 6 bases and V by 0 bases; bases with no gene match: 6. The V gene's germline CDR1 is SQVTM and CDR2 ANQGSEA.

This clonotype was found many times. The rearrangement uses TRBV28 and TRBJ1-3, with a weak D call TRBD1 (6 bases). The CDR3 has 16 amino acids. Germline V gene lookup returns CDR1 MDHEN and CDR2 SYDVKM. Trimming cost V 3 bases and J 0 bases, with 12 bases left between them. CDR3 coding DNA: TGTGCCAGCAGTTTTACCCCAGGGGTCTCTGGAAACACCATATATTTT. It is translated as CASSFTPGVSGNTIYF.

The sample holds many counts of this clonotype. The chain combines TRBV18 with TRBJ1-3; the D is unclear. CDR3 length: 14 amino acids. V lost 0 bases, J lost 9 bases, and 12 bases lay in between. CDR1 KGHSH and CDR2 LQKENI come from the germline V gene. The CDR3 DNA reads as TGTGCCAGCTCACCACCGACCAAGAGGAGCACCATATATTTT. It translates to CASSPPTKRSTIYF.

The chain couples TRBV7-8 to TRBJ2-1, with 8 nucleotides matching TRBD1. Germline trimming cut 5 bases from V and 2 bases from J; bases unmatched to any gene: 14. The CDR3 consists of 18 residues. CDR1 and CDR2 (germline): SGHVS, FQNEAQ. CDR3 bases: TGTGCCAGCAGCCCCGGGGGCGCAGGACAGGGCCCCTACAATGAGCAGTTCTTC. Translation gives CASSPGGAGQGPYNEQFF.

In this sample, this clonotype turned up many times. The rearrangement links TRBV18 to TRBJ2-3; maybe TRBD1 (6 bases). CDR3 length: 15 amino acids. Trimming shortened V by 5 bases and J by 1 base, and 13 bases separated the two germline ends. Germline CDR1 is KGHSH and CDR2 is LQKENI. The DNA of the CDR3 is TGTGCCAGCTCATTTTACGCAGGGGGCACAGATACGCAGTATTTT. Translating it yields CASSFYAGGTDTQYF.

As concerns this clonotype: Germline and junction disagree at one end, which may indicate a read error. The gene calls are TRBV10-3 and TRBJ1-5, with D perhaps TRBD1 (5 bases). The CDR3 runs 15 residues. Germline V gene data show CDR1 as ENHRY and CDR2 as SYGVKD. The CDR3 region is CAISEGDVYNHPQHF. CDR3 nucleotides: TGTGCCATCAGTGAGGGGGACGTATACAATCATCCCCAGCATTTT.

This clonotype showed up many times. The rearrangement uses TRBV15 and TRBJ2-3; the match to TRBD2 covers 10 bases. The germline V gene has CDR1 LNHNV and CDR2 YYDKDF (reference sequence). After removal of 7 bases from V and 11 bases from J, the junction contained 12 bases not matched to a gene. The CDR3 loop spans 14 amino acids. The CDR3 protein is CATTRSGGAQGQYF. The CDR3, as DNA: TGTGCCACCACCCGCAGCGGGGGGGCTCAGGGGCAGTATTTT.

This clonotype was seen many times. The chain couples TRBV20-1 to TRBJ2-7; possible D gene TRBD1, 5 bases. Germline V gene lookup returns CDR1 DFQATT and CDR2 SNEGSKA (reference sequence). The CDR3 is made up of 13 amino acids. V dropped 5 bases and J dropped 6 bases, with 17 bases sitting between them. DNA for the CDR3: TGCAGTGCTCATCAGGGAAATGAGGCCGAGCAGTACTTC. Its translation is CSAHQGNEAEQYF.

This clonotype was counted many times. The chain is built from TRBV5-1 and TRBJ2-4, with 10 bases matching TRBD1. Trimming at V came to 5 bases and at J to 8 bases, leaving 13 bases not matched to a gene. This CDR3 contains 16 residues. Germline V gene data show CDR1 as SGHRS and CDR2 as YFSETQ. CDR3 residues: CASRDWPGTGDDIQYF. The DNA for the CDR3 is TGCGCCAGCAGAGATTGGCCGGGGACAGGGGATGACATTCAGTACTTC.

In this sample, this clonotype turned up many times. This chain links TRBV4-3 with TRBJ1-1; D possibly corresponds to TRBD1 (5 bases). CDR1 and CDR2 from the germline V gene are LGHNA and YSLEER. The V and J ends lost 3 bases and 5 bases respectively, with 13 bases between them. The CDR3 totals 14 residues. The CDR3 DNA is TGCGCCAGCAGCCAGGAGGGGCCCGGGACTGAAGCTTTCTTT. Its translation is CASSQEGPGTEAFF.

Comment on this clonotype: An end of the junction does not agree with germline; a read error may underlie this. This chain links TRBV7-2 with TRBJ1-6; D is unresolved. This CDR3 has 16 amino acids. CDR1 and CDR2 from the germline V gene are SGHTA and FQGNSA. The CDR3 loop reads CVSSLTPGLGYSPLYF. CDR3 bases: TGTGTCAGCAGCTTAACTCCCGGACTGGGGTATTCACCCCTCTACTTT. The complete variable domain, with remaining parts taken from reference TRBV7-2 and TRBJ1-6, reads GAGVSQSPSNKVTEKGKDVELRCDPISGHTALYWYRQSLGQGLEFLIYFQGNSAPDKSGLPSDRFSAERTGGSVSTLTIQRTQQEDSAVYLCVSSLTPGLGYSPLYFGNGTRLTVT.

In its sample, this clonotype was seen many times. The CDR3 DNA reads as TGTGCCAGCAGCTTAGCCCTACCGACAGGGGGCCATGGCTACACCTTC. Amino acid sequence: CASSLALPTGGHGYTF. This chain joins TRBV7-2 and TRBJ1-2, with 10 bases fitting TRBD1. The CDR3 is 16 residues long. The germline CDR1 and CDR2 sequences are SGHTA and FQGNSA. V gave up 0 bases and J gave up 6 bases; unmatched junction bases: 7.

The chain employs TRBV6-2 or TRBV6-3 and TRBJ1-1; TRBD1 might be the D (5 bases). Germline CDR1 reads MNHEY; CDR2 reads SVGEGT. CDR3 length equals 17 residues. Trimming stripped 2 bases from V and 3 bases from J, with 19 bases between. In DNA, the CDR3 is TGTGCCAGCAGTTACCGGTCCGGGACGGAGAGGGACACTGAAGCTTTCTTT. This codes for CASSYRSGTERDTEAFF.

This clonotype was recorded at least ten times. The V call is TRBV7-2, the J call TRBJ1-3; 8 bases agree with TRBD1. This CDR3 has 16 residues. Germline V gene data show CDR1 as SGHTA and CDR2 as FQGNSA. J gave up 0 bases and V 5 bases, and 6 bases lay outside the gene matches. The CDR3 DNA reads TGTGCCAGCAGCAGCGACAGGGGCCTCTCTGGAAACACCATATATTTT. Protein sequence: CASSSDRGLSGNTIYF.

This clonotype has just a few counts. The chain combines TRBV27 with TRBJ2-3; D assignment may be TRBD1 or TRBD2 (5 bases each). Germline-derived CDR1 and CDR2 are MNHEY and SMNVEV (reference sequence). Trimming pared 6 bases from V and 4 bases from J, leaving 17 bases between. The CDR3 has 15 residues. The CDR3: CASSSAGAASDTQYF. CDR3 nucleotide sequence: TGTGCCAGCAGCTCAGCCGGGGCAGCATCAGATACGCAGTATTTT.

V is TRBV7-8 and J is TRBJ1-5; no reliable D call. CDR1 and CDR2 (germline): SGHVS, FQNEAQ. The V end lost 1 base, the J end lost 4 bases, and 14 bases lay between the germline ends. This CDR3 is built from 16 residues. The CDR3 nucleotides are TGTGCCAGCAGCTTAGGGGCAGCACCACCTAATCAGCCCCAGCATTTT. Translation gives CASSLGAAPPNQPQHF.

As regards this clonotype: A read error is likely, as this CDR3 ends without the conserved phenylalanine or tryptophan. The chain employs TRBV29-1 and TRBJ2-3; 10 nucleotides align to TRBD2. Germline CDR1 SQVTM, CDR2 ANQGSEA. The CDR3 runs to 16 residues. The V segment lost 6 bases and the J segment 6 bases; nucleotides outside the gene matches: 15. CDR3 in DNA: TGCAGCGTCGACATGACCGGTACTAGCGGGGAGGATACGCAGTATTCT. Protein product: CSVDMTGTSGEDTQYS.

This clonotype was counted many times. The chain recombines TRBV6-6 with TRBJ1-5; 8 nucleotides align to TRBD1. V shed 6 bases and J 3 bases; nucleotides not matched to a gene: 7. This CDR3 comprises 15 residues. CDR1 is MNHNY and CDR2 is SVGAGI in the germline V gene (reference sequence). CDR3 region: CASRSTGANNQPQHF. CDR3 nucleotide sequence: TGTGCCAGCAGGTCGACAGGGGCCAACAATCAGCCCCAGCATTTT.